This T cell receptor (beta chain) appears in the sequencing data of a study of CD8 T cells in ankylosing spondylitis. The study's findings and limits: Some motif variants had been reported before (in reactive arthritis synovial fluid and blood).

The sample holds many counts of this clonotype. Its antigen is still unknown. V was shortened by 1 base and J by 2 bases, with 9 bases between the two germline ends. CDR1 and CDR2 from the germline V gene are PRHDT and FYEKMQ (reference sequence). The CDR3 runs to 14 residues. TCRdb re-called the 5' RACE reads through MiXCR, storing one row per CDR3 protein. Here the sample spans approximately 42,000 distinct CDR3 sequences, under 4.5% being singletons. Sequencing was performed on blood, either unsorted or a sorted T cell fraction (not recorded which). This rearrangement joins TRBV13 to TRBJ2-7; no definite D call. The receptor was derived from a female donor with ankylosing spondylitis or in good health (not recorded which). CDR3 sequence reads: CASSLVLVTYEQYF. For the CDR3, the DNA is TGTGCCAGCAGCTTAGTACTCGTGACCTACGAGCAGTACTTC.